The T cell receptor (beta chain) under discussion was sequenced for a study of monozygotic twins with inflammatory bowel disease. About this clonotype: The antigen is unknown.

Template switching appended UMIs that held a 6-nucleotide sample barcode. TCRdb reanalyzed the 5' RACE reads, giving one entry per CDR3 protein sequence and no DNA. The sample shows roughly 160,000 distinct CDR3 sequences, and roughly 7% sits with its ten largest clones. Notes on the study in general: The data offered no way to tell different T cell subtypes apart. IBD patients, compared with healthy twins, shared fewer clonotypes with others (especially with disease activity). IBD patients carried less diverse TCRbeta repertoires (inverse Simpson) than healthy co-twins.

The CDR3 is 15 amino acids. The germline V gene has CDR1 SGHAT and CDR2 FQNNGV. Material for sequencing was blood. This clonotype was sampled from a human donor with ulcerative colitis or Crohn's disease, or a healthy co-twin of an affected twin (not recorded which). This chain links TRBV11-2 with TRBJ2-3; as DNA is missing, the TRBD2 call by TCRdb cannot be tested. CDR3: CASSVGTSGTDTQYF. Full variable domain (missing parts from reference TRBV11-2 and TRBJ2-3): EAGVAQSPRYKIIEKRQSVAFWCNPISGHATLYWYQQILGQGPKLLIQFQNNGVVDDSQLPKDRFSAERLKGVDSTLKIQPAKLEDSAVYLCASSVGTSGTDTQYFGPGTRLTVL.